Listed here is a single TCR beta chain. What it binds is unknown. The data were obtained in a study of shared clonotypes between healthy human individuals. For the study at large: Donors were a couple of women and a few men aged 18 to 49. CD4 naive and memory got three plates each, CD8 naive two, CD8 memory one. Study conclusions and caveats: Represented diversity (both genetic and exposure-history) was limited by the small number of donors. Sequencing of the sorted subsets was shown by rarefaction to be incomplete despite large depth.

Here immunoSEQ multiplex PCR was the method, and the copy in TCRdb shows in-frame clones only, minus some. The table shows 550,000 to 700,000 clones, with around three quarters occurring only once. After removal of 4 bases from V and 3 bases from J, the junction contained 2 bases not matched to a gene. CDR3 size: 15 residues. Germline V gene data show CDR1 as SNHLY and CDR2 as FYNNEI. The chain carries TRBV2 and TRBJ2-5; TRBD2 matches 13 bases. The sequenced sample was memory CD4+ T cells sorted from blood. Documented subset: CD45RA-negative fraction. The receptor was isolated from a woman aged 25 to 39 in good health. The CDR3 DNA sequence: TGTGCCAGCAGTGGTGGACTAGCGGGAGAAGAGACCCAGTACTTC. Encoded protein: CASSGGLAGEETQYF.